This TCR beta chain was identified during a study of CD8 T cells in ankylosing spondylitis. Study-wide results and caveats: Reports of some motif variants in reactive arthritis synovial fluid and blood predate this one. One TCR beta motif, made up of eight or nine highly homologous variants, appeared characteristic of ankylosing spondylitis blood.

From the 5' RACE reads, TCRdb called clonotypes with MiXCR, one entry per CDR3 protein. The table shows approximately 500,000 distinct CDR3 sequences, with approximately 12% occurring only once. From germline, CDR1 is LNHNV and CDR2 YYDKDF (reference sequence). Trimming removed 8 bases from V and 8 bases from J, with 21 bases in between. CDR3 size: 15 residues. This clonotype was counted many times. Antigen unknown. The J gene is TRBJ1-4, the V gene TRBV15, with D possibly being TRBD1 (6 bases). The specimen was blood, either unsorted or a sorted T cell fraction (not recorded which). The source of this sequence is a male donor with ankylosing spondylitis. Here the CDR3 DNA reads TGTGCCACCGCCTGGGCTCTTGGGGGGGCCGAAAAACTGTTTTTT. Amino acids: CATAWALGGAEKLFF.